The 17 T cell receptor beta chains in this list originate from one sample, sequenced in a study of cytomegalovirus exposure and HLA in healthy donors. Here immunoSEQ multiplex PCR was the method, and the copy in TCRdb shows in-frame clones only, minus some. The table lists 190,000 or so clones, 65% to 85% of them singletons. Sequences were obtained from PBMCs. The receptor set was obtained from a woman under 30 in good health and CMV-seropositive.

There are many counts of this clone. CDR3 protein: CASTPSGPPLGNTIYF. The DNA for the CDR3 is TGTGCCAGCACCCCTTCGGGTCCGCCCCTTGGAAACACCATATATTTT. The rearrangement joins TRBV14 to TRBJ1-3; D is unresolved. The V and J ends lost 7 bases and 3 bases respectively, with 19 bases between them. Germline loops: CDR1 SGHDN, CDR2 FVKESK. The CDR3 consists of 16 residues.

The gene calls are TRBV5-1 and TRBJ1-5; maybe TRBD1 (6 bases). CDR1 is SGHRS and CDR2 is YFSETQ in the germline V gene. The CDR3 is 13 amino acids. Deletions cut 4 bases from V and 4 bases from J, with 9 bases between. The DNA for the CDR3 is TGCGCCAGCAGCCCCACAGGGAATCAGCCCCAGCATTTT. Translated: CASSPTGNQPQHF.

Regarding this clone: Other DNA sequences from this sample encode an identical CDR3 as well. This chain connects TRBV19 to TRBJ2-7; TRBD1 aligns across 7 bases. The CDR3 consists of 13 residues. The germline V gene has CDR1 LNHDA and CDR2 SQIVND (reference sequence). The V segment lost 4 bases and the J segment 1 base; nucleotides outside the gene matches: 1. The CDR3 DNA reads as TGTGCCAGTAGTAGGGACAGTTCCTACGAGCAGTACTTC. Amino acid sequence: CASSRDSSYEQYF.

The V gene is TRBV19, the J gene TRBJ1-1, with D hard to call. This CDR3 contains 14 residues. Germline CDR1 is LNHDA and CDR2 is SQIVND (reference sequence). V lost 4 bases to trimming and J lost 1 base, with 10 bases between them. This CDR3 reads CASSTRPGNTEAFF. As DNA, the CDR3 is TGTGCCAGTAGTACCCGGCCGGGGAACACTGAAGCTTTCTTT.

V is TRBV4-1 and J is TRBJ2-5; TRBD2 agrees at 7 bases. The trim removed 1 base at V and 6 bases at J, leaving 14 bases unmatched. The germline V gene has CDR1 MGHRA and CDR2 YSYEKL. The CDR3 is 17 residues long. CDR3 loop: CASSQAFQRGSKKTQYF. DNA for the CDR3: TGCGCCAGCAGCCAAGCTTTCCAGCGGGGCTCAAAAAAGACCCAGTACTTC.

CDR3 in DNA: TGTGCCAGCAGTGATATAAGGGGGGGCGGTAGGTCCTACAATGAGCAGTTCTTC. It yields the protein CASSDIRGGGRSYNEQFF. The chain links TRBV6-1 to TRBJ2-1; TRBD2 is a possible D gene (7 bases). Germline values: CDR1 MNHNS, CDR2 SASEGT. The CDR3 spans 18 residues. The germline V and J ends were trimmed by 3 bases and 1 base, with 19 bases remaining between them.

The chain recombines TRBV15 with TRBJ2-3; 12 positions agree with TRBD2. Germline CDR1 is LNHNV and CDR2 is YYDKDF (reference sequence). With V trimmed by 3 bases and J by 6 bases, 13 bases remained unmatched. This CDR3 region has 18 residues. The CDR3 DNA reads TGTGCCACCAGCAGTCAAGAGGGTACTAGCGGGGGGCCGGATACGCAGTATTTT. Protein: CATSSQEGTSGGPDTQYF. The whole variable domain, filled in from reference TRBV15 and TRBJ2-3, reads DAMVIQNPRYQVTQFGKPVTLSCSQTLNHNVMYWYQQKSSQAPKLLFHYYDKDFNNEADTPDNFQSRRPNTSFCFLDIRSPGLGDTAMYLCATSSQEGTSGGPDTQYFGPGTRLTVL.

This clone has just a few counts. CDR3: CASRTQDSFGNTIYF. The CDR3 DNA sequence: TGTGCCAGCAGGACACAGGACAGTTTCGGAAACACCATATATTTT. The V and J genes are TRBV6-1 and TRBJ1-3; a weak D match, TRBD1 (6 bases). The CDR3 sequence is 15 residues long. Germline V gene data show CDR1 as MNHNS and CDR2 as SASEGT. Between the trimmed V and J ends, which lost 6 bases and 4 bases, there was a span of 16 bases.

CDR3 DNA sequence: TGTGCCAGCTCACGACAACCGGAGGCGGGGCAAGAGACCCAGTACTTC. It encodes CASSRQPEAGQETQYF. The genes are TRBV18 and TRBJ2-5, with D tentatively TRBD2 (6 bases). The CDR3 contains 16 residues. Germline CDR1 is KGHSH and CDR2 is LQKENI. V lost 4 bases, J lost 2 bases, and 17 bases lay in between.

CDR3 nucleotide sequence: TGTGCCAGCAGGGAATCGTCTGGAAACACCATATATTTT. Amino acid sequence: CASRESSGNTIYF. The rearrangement links TRBV6-1 to TRBJ1-3, with D hard to call. Trimming left V 6 bases short and J 1 base short, with 7 bases between. CDR1 and CDR2 from the germline V gene are MNHNS and SASEGT. The CDR3 contains 13 residues.

The sample holds a few counts of this clone. This chain uses TRBV6-1 with TRBJ1-4; no definite D call. The length of the CDR3 is 15 residues. CDR1 MNHNS and CDR2 SASEGT come from the germline V gene. V was cut by 0 bases and J by 10 bases, with 15 bases left in between. CDR3 region: CASSEASGGNGKLFF. The CDR3 DNA follows: TGTGCCAGCAGTGAAGCATCGGGAGGGAACGGAAAACTGTTTTTT.

The rearrangement uses TRBV5-6 and TRBJ2-3, with a tentative D call TRBD2 (6 bases). The CDR3 extends over 14 amino acids. The germline CDR1 and CDR2 sequences are SGHDT and YYEEEE. V lost 3 bases, J lost 5 bases, and 13 bases lay in between. CDR3: CASSSSLAIDTQYF. The CDR3 DNA is TGTGCCAGCAGCTCATCCCTAGCGATAGATACGCAGTATTTT.

This chain links TRBV7-7 with TRBJ2-5, with 7 bases identical to TRBD1. The CDR3 spans 14 residues. V was clipped by 5 bases and J by 1 base; unmatched bases: 4. CDR1 and CDR2 from the germline V gene are SSHAT and FNYEAQ (reference sequence). The CDR3 DNA reads TGTGCCAGCAGCGCCGGACAGGTCCAAGAGACCCAGTACTTC. Translated: CASSAGQVQETQYF.

The chain's CDR3 is CASSQDSAGEYNEQFF. The CDR3 DNA sequence: TGTGCCAGCAGCCAAGATTCGGCGGGGGAATACAATGAGCAGTTCTTC. J is TRBJ2-1 and V is TRBV4-2; 7 bases map to TRBD2. J gave up 4 bases and V 0 bases, and 6 bases lay outside the gene matches. CDR1 is LGHNA and CDR2 is YNFKEQ in the germline V gene. The CDR3 covers 16 residues.

V is TRBV29-1 and J is TRBJ1-2; the D gene is possibly TRBD1 (5 bases). Germline CDR1 is SQVTM and CDR2 is ANQGSEA. Trimming stripped 5 bases from V and 5 bases from J, with 18 bases between. The CDR3 loop spans 14 amino acids. The CDR3 nucleotides are TGCAGCGTTCCAATGCCCGACAGAGAGTATGGCTACACCTTC. It is translated as CSVPMPDREYGYTF.

The V call is TRBV7-2, the J call TRBJ1-1; D not certain. Germline V CDR1 and CDR2: SGHTA, FQGNSA. The CDR3 loop spans 13 amino acids. Trimming removed 2 bases at V and 4 bases at J, with 8 bases between. This CDR3 reads CASSLIERTEAFF. The CDR3 bases are TGTGCCAGCAGCTTAATAGAACGCACTGAAGCTTTCTTT.

The DNA for the CDR3 is TGTGCCAGCAGCGTAGCTTTTGAGGATGACGGCTACACCTTC. Translated: CASSVAFEDDGYTF. The V gene is TRBV9, the J gene TRBJ1-2, with D unresolved. The CDR3 runs to 14 residues. Germline CDR1 reads SGDLS; CDR2 reads YYNGEE. Trimming shortened V by 0 bases and J by 8 bases, and 14 bases separated the two germline ends.